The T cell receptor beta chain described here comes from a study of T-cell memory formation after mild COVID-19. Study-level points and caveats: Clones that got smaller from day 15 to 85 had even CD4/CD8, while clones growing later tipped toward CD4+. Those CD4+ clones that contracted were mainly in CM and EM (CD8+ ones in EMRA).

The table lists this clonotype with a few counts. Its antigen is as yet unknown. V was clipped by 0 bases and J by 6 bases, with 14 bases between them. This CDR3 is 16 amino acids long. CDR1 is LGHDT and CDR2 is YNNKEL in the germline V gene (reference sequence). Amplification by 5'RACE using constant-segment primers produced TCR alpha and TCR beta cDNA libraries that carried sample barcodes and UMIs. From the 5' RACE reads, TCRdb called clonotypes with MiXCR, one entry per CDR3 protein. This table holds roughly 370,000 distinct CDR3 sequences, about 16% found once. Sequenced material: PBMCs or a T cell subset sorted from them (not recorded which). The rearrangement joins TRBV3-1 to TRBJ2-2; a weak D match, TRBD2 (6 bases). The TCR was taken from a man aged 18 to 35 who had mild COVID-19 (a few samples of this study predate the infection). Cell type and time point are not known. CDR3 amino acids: CASSQDHPPSAGELFF. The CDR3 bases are TGTGCCAGCAGCCAAGATCATCCCCCTAGCGCCGGGGAGCTGTTTTTT.